This TCR beta chain emerged from a study of T cell changes during pregnancy in multiple sclerosis. The assay was immunoSEQ multiplex PCR, and TCRdb's table has in-frame clones only and misses some. The data contain 80,000 or so clones, 92% of them singletons. The CDR3 has 15 amino acids. V dropped 4 bases and J dropped 8 bases, with 20 bases sitting between them. Germline V gives CDR1 MNHEY, CDR2 SVGAGI. The source of this sequence is a female donor with multiple sclerosis, enrolled in a pregnancy study. This material consisted of peripheral blood, taken before pregnancy. The J gene is TRBJ1-2, the V gene TRBV6-5; no clear D gene. The CDR3: CASSSTGTLTMGYTF. CDR3 DNA: TGTGCCAGCAGTTCGACCGGTACTTTAACTATGGGCTACACCTTC.